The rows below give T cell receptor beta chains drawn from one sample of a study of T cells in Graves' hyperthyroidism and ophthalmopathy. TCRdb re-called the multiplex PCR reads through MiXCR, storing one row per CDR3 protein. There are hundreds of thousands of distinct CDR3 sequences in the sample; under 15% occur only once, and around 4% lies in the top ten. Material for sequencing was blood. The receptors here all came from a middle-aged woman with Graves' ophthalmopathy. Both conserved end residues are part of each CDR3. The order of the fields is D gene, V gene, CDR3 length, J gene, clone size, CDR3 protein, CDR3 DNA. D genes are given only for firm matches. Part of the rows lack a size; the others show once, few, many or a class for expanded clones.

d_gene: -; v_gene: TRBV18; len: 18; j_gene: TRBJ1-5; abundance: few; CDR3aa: CASSLLAAGTQGGQPQHF; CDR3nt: TGTGCCAGCTCACTTCTCGCCGCCGGGACTCAAGGAGGGCAGCCCCAGCATTTT
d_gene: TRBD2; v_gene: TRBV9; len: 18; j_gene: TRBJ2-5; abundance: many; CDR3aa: CASSRGSGSGSGRETQYF; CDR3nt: TGTGCCAGCAGCCGCGGCAGTGGGAGCGGGAGCGGTCGAGAGACCCAGTACTTC
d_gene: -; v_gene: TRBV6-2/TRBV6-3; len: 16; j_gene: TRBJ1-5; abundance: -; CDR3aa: CASSYLWAYSNQPQHF; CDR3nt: TGTGCCAGCAGTTATCTCTGGGCTTATAGCAATCAGCCCCAGCATTTT
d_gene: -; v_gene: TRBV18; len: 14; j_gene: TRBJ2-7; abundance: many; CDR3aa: CASSPLEDSYEQYF; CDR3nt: TGTGCCAGCTCACCATTGGAGGACAGCTACGAGCAGTACTTC
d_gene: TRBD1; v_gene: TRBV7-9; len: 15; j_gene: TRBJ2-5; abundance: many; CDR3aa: CASSPRDREQETQYF; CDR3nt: TGTGCCAGCAGCCCTCGGGACAGAGAACAAGAGACCCAGTACTTC
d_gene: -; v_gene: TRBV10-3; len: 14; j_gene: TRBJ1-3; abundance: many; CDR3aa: CAIRGQGVGNTIYF; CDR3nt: TGTGCCATCAGAGGGCAGGGCGTTGGAAACACCATATATTTT
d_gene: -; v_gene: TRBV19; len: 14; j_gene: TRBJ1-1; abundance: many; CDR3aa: CASTIGGANTEAFF; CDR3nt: TGTGCCAGTACCATAGGAGGAGCGAACACTGAAGCTTTCTTT
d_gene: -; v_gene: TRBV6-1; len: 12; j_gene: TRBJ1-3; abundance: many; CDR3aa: CASSPDRNTIYF; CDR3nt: TGTGCCAGCAGTCCCGACCGCAACACCATATATTTT
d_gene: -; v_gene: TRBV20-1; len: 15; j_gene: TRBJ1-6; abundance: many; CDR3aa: CSARPRGRDNSPLHF; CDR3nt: TGCAGTGCTAGACCCCGGGGCAGGGATAATTCACCCCTCCACTTT
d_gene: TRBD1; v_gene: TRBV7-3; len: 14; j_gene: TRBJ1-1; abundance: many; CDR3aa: CASSPGQQSAEAFF; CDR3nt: TGTGCCAGCAGCCCGGGACAGCAAAGCGCTGAAGCTTTCTTT
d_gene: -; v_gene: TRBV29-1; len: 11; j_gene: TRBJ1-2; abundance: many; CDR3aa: CSVGGGGGYTF; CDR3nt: TGCAGCGTGGGGGGGGGTGGTGGCTACACCTTC
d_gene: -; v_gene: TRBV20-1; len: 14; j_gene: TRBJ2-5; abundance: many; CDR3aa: CSARETGTKETQYF; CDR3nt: TGCAGTGCTAGGGAGACAGGTACCAAAGAGACCCAGTACTTC
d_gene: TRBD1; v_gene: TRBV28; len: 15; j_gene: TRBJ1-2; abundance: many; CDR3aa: CASSPPGQGSSGYTF; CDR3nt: TGTGCCAGCAGCCCACCGGGACAGGGTTCCTCTGGCTACACCTTC
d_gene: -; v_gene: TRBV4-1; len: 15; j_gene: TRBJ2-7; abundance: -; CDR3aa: CASSPRQAPAYEQYF; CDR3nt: TGCGCCAGCAGTCCCAGACAGGCGCCAGCCTACGAGCAGTACTTC
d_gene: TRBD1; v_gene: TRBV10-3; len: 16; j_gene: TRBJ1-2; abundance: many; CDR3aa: CAISESRTGLNYGYTF; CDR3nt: TGTGCCATCAGTGAGTCTAGGACAGGGCTTAACTATGGCTACACCTTC
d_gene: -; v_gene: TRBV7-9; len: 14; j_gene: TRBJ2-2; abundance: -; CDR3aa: CASSGDRAVGELFF; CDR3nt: TGTGCCAGCAGCGGCGACAGAGCGGTCGGGGAGCTGTTTTTT
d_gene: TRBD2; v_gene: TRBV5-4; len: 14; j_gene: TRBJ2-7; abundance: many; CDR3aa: CASGTSGHSYEQYF; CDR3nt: TGTGCCAGTGGGACTAGCGGCCACTCCTACGAGCAGTACTTC
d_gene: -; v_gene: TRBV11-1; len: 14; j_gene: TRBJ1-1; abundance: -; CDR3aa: CASSLARGLTEAFF; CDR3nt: TGTGCCAGCAGCTTAGCCAGGGGATTAACTGAAGCTTTCTTT
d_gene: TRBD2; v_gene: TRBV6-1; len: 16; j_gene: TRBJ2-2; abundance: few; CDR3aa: CASSLTGGTDTGELFF; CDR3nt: TGTGCCAGCAGTCTAACGGGAGGAACGGACACCGGGGAGCTGTTTTTT
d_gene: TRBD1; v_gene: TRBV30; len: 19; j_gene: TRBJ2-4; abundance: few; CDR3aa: CAWSRGRTGGIFVKNIQYF; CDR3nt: TGTGCCTGGAGCAGGGGGAGGACAGGGGGGATTTTTGTCAAAAACATTCAGTACTTC
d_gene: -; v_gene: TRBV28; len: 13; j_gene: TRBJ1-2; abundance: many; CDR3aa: CASSFGQNYGYTF; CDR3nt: TGTGCCAGCAGTTTTGGACAGAACTATGGCTACACCTTC
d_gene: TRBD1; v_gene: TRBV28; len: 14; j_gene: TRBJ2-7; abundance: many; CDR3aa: CASSPGTGSYEQYF; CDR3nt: TGTGCCAGCAGCCCCGGGACAGGCTCCTACGAGCAGTACTTC
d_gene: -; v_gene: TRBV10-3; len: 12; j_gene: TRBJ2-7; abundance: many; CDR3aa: CAISVGEYEQYF; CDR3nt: TGTGCCATCAGTGTCGGGGAGTACGAGCAGTACTTC
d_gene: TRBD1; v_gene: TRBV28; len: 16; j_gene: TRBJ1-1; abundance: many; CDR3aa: CASSLGATGSDTEAFF; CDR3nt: TGTGCCAGCAGTTTAGGGGCGACAGGGTCGGACACTGAAGCTTTCTTT
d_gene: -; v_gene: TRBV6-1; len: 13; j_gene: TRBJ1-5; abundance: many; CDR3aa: CASRISSDQPQHF; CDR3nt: TGTGCCAGTAGGATTTCATCGGATCAGCCCCAGCATTTT
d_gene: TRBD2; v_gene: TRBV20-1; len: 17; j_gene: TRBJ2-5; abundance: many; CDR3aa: CSARLWTSGSGTETQYF; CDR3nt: TGCAGTGCTAGATTGTGGACTAGCGGGAGTGGAACGGAGACCCAGTACTTC
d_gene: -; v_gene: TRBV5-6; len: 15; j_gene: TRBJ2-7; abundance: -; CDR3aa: CASSSSRDNTYEQYF; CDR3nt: TGTGCCAGCAGCTCAAGTAGGGACAATACCTACGAGCAGTACTTC
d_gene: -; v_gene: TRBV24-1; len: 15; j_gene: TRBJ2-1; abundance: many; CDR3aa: CATSDLRGPYNEQFF; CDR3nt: TGTGCCACCAGTGATTTGAGGGGCCCCTACAATGAGCAGTTCTTC